The entry below gives a single TCR beta chain sequence along with its context. This sample is part of a study of siplizumab effects on memory and regulatory T cells. It was 95,000 to 100,000 TCR templates that were assayed per sample. Assay used: immunoSEQ multiplex PCR; TCRdb lists only in-frame clones, some missing. The table lists 75,000 to 100,000 clones, around 94% of them singletons. The clonotype originates from a human donor in good health. Sequenced input: non-Treg CD4+ T cells sorted from blood.

The CDR3 reads CASSSAVGGATNEKLFF. CDR3 sequence (DNA): TGCGCCAGCAGCTCGGCTGTGGGGGGAGCAACTAATGAAAAACTGTTTTTT. The chain links TRBV5-1 to TRBJ1-4; TRBD1 is a possible D gene (5 bases). Trimming left V 3 bases short and J 0 bases short, with 15 bases between. Germline loops: CDR1 SGHRS, CDR2 YFSETQ. The CDR3 consists of 17 residues.